The 31 T cell receptor beta chains presented below share a single source sample, sequenced in a study of cytomegalovirus exposure and HLA in healthy donors. Profiling relied on immunoSEQ multiplex PCR, and the TCRdb table lists in-frame clones only, not all of them. The sample records 150,000 to 200,000 clones, around four fifths being singletons. What was sequenced was PBMCs. The source of these receptors is a man aged 25 to 40 in good health and CMV-seropositive.

The CDR3 loop is CASSLGLGGGTDTQYF. CDR3 DNA sequence: TGCGCCAGCAGCTTGGGCCTAGGTGGTGGCACAGATACGCAGTATTTT. The V call is TRBV5-1, the J call TRBJ2-3; no clear D. Germline values: CDR1 SGHRS, CDR2 YFSETQ. The CDR3 has 16 amino acids. V lost 0 bases to trimming and J lost 1 base, with 12 bases between them. The full variable domain, its missing parts supplied by reference TRBV5-1 and TRBJ2-3, is KAGVTQTPRYLIKTRGQQVTLSCSPISGHRSVSWYQQTPGQGLQFLFEYFSETQRNKGNFPGRFSGRQFSNSRSEMNVSTLELGDSALYLCASSLGLGGGTDTQYFGPGTRLTVL.

A single count supports this clone. The rearrangement uses TRBV2 and TRBJ2-2; 7 positions agree with TRBD1. Germline V gene sequence: CDR1 SNHLY, CDR2 FYNNEI. The CDR3 totals 13 residues. J was trimmed by 6 bases and V by 6 bases; bases with no gene match: 4. CDR3 sequence: CASSFQGAGELFF. In nucleotides, the CDR3 is TGTGCCAGCAGCTTCCAGGGGGCCGGGGAGCTGTTTTTT.

The chain links TRBV10-3 to TRBJ1-1, with no clear D. Trimming pared 6 bases from V and 3 bases from J, leaving 8 bases between. The CDR3 is 12 amino acids. From germline, CDR1 is ENHRY and CDR2 SYGVKD. The chain's CDR3 is CAIRTRDTEAFF. The CDR3, as DNA: TGTGCCATCAGGACTCGAGACACTGAAGCTTTCTTT.

V is TRBV27 and J is TRBJ1-2, with D perhaps TRBD1 (5 bases). The CDR3 extends over 13 amino acids. Germline V gene data show CDR1 as MNHEY and CDR2 as SMNVEV (reference sequence). V dropped 5 bases and J dropped 3 bases, with 10 bases sitting between them. The CDR3, as DNA: TGTGCCAGCAGTCCCTCCAGGGACTATGGCTACACCTTC. Protein sequence: CASSPSRDYGYTF.

This chain joins TRBV7-8 and TRBJ2-7; 8 positions match TRBD1. The CDR3 runs to 15 residues. CDR1 and CDR2 (germline): SGHVS, FQNEAQ. V was clipped by 5 bases and J by 5 bases; unmatched bases: 11. CDR3: CASSPNVGQGHEQYF. The CDR3 DNA follows: TGTGCCAGCAGCCCAAATGTCGGACAGGGTCACGAGCAGTACTTC. Using reference TRBV7-8 and TRBJ2-7 for the parts outside the CDR3, the full variable domain is GAGVSQSPRYKVAKRGQDVALRCDPISGHVSLFWYQQALGQGPEFLTYFQNEAQLDKSGLPSDRFFAERPEGSVSTLKIQRTQQEDSAVYLCASSPNVGQGHEQYFGPGTRLTVT.

The V call is TRBV15, the J call TRBJ2-2, with D unresolved. The CDR3 runs to 16 residues. Germline values: CDR1 LNHNV, CDR2 YYDKDF (reference sequence). V lost 0 bases and J lost 0, with 8 bases in between. CDR3 bases: TGTGCCACCAGCAGAGATCGGCGGACGAACACCGGGGAGCTGTTTTTT. Protein sequence: CATSRDRRTNTGELFF.

The chain has TRBV10-2 and TRBJ2-5, with 11 bases identical to TRBD2. The CDR3 totals 15 residues. Trimming removed 10 bases from V and 5 bases from J; junction bases left unmatched: 12. Germline V lookup: CDR1 WSHSY, CDR2 SAAADI. Written as DNA, the CDR3 is TGCGCCACCGACCTTAGCGGGGGGGCCAGGGAGACCCAGTACTTC. Translating gives CATDLSGGARETQYF.

The J gene is TRBJ2-2, the V gene TRBV7-6; possibly TRBD2 for D (6 bases). This CDR3 has 17 amino acids. V was trimmed by 2 bases and J by 6 bases, leaving 19 bases between them. Per the germline V gene, CDR1 is SGHVS and CDR2 is FNYEAQ. CDR3 DNA: TGTGCCAGCAGCTTAACTTGGGCAGGGAGGTCTCCCGGGGAGCTGTTTTTT. Translating gives CASSLTWAGRSPGELFF. The complete variable domain, with remaining parts taken from reference TRBV7-6 and TRBJ2-2, reads GAGVSQSPRYKVTKRGQDVALRCDPISGHVSLYWYRQALGQGPEFLTYFNYEAQQDKSGLPNDRFSAERPEGSISTLTIQRTEQRDSAMYRCASSLTWAGRSPGELFFGEGSRLTVL.

The chain recombines TRBV5-1 with TRBJ1-3; TRBD1 is a possible D gene (5 bases). V was trimmed by 0 bases and J by 2 bases, leaving 9 bases between them. The germline V gene has CDR1 SGHRS and CDR2 YFSETQ. The CDR3 is 15 residues long. CDR3 protein: CASSLGWGAGNTIYF. As DNA, the CDR3 is TGCGCCAGCAGCTTGGGATGGGGGGCTGGAAACACCATATATTTT.

V usage is TRBV6-6 and J usage is TRBJ2-1; D perhaps matches TRBD2 (6 bases). Germline V gives CDR1 MNHNY, CDR2 SVGAGI (reference sequence). Trimming shortened V by 2 bases and J by 7 bases, and 6 bases separated the two germline ends. This CDR3 spans 12 amino acids. This chain's CDR3 is CASSYGGNEQFF. The CDR3, as DNA: TGTGCCAGCAGTTACGGGGGGAATGAGCAGTTCTTC.

This chain joins TRBV9 and TRBJ2-7; D possibly corresponds to TRBD1 (7 bases). CDR3 length: 15 amino acids. V lost 3 bases to trimming and J lost 6 bases, with 19 bases between them. Germline lookup yields CDR1 SGDLS and CDR2 YYNGEE. The CDR3 reads CASSEEGTGEPEQYF. In nucleotides, the CDR3 is TGTGCCAGCAGCGAGGAGGGAACAGGGGAGCCCGAGCAGTACTTC.

The chain recombines TRBV4-2 with TRBJ2-7, with D possibly being TRBD2 (6 bases). The CDR3 covers 16 residues. CDR1 LGHNA and CDR2 YNFKEQ come from the germline V gene. V was trimmed by 1 base and J by 2 bases, leaving 15 bases between them. The CDR3 sequence is CASSQGSGGAPYEQYF. The CDR3 region has the DNA TGTGCCAGCAGCCAAGGCTCCGGCGGGGCCCCCTACGAGCAGTACTTC.

This chain connects TRBV7-8 to TRBJ2-1; 7 bases map to TRBD2. The CDR3 spans 15 residues. Germline-derived CDR1 and CDR2 are SGHVS and FQNEAQ. After removal of 2 bases from V and 2 bases from J, the junction contained 3 bases not matched to a gene. The CDR3 DNA reads as TGTGCCAGCAGCTTACCGGGGGGACCCTACAATGAGCAGTTCTTC. It translates to CASSLPGGPYNEQFF. Combining the CDR3 with reference TRBV7-8 and TRBJ2-1 gives the whole variable domain GAGVSQSPRYKVAKRGQDVALRCDPISGHVSLFWYQQALGQGPEFLTYFQNEAQLDKSGLPSDRFFAERPEGSVSTLKIQRTQQEDSAVYLCASSLPGGPYNEQFFGPGTRLTVL.

The rearrangement uses TRBV5-1 and TRBJ1-2; 9 nucleotides align to TRBD1. Germline V gives CDR1 SGHRS, CDR2 YFSETQ. The CDR3 runs to 13 residues. Trimming removed 6 bases from V and 1 base from J; junction bases left unmatched: 1. The CDR3 DNA reads as TGCGCCAGCACGGGACAGGGTAACTATGGCTACACCTTC. It yields the protein CASTGQGNYGYTF.

The DNA for the CDR3 is TGTGCCAGTAGTGGCGGGACAGGGGCAACTAATGAAAAACTGTTTTTT. Protein: CASSGGTGATNEKLFF. The gene calls are TRBV19 and TRBJ1-4, with TRBD1 identical over 10 bases. J gave up 0 bases and V 5 bases, and 3 bases lay outside the gene matches. The germline CDR1 and CDR2 sequences are LNHDA and SQIVND (reference sequence). The CDR3 has 16 residues.

The V and J genes are TRBV15 and TRBJ1-1, with a tentative D call TRBD1 (5 bases). The CDR3 has 16 residues. V shed 0 bases and J shed 4 bases, with 15 bases lying between them. Germline V CDR1 and CDR2: LNHNV, YYDKDF (reference sequence). In DNA form, the CDR3 reads TGTGCCACCAGCAGAGATCTAGGCAGGGTGGCCACTGAAGCTTTCTTT. Protein product: CATSRDLGRVATEAFF.

This clone was observed a few times. This chain's CDR3 is CASGLVKTAANHYNQPQHF. In nucleotides, the CDR3 is TGTGCTAGTGGTTTGGTAAAGACGGCAGCTAACCACTACAATCAGCCCCAGCATTTT. The chain recombines TRBV12-5 with TRBJ1-5; no clear D gene. This CDR3 region has 19 residues. Deletions cut 0 bases from V and 3 bases from J, with 21 bases between. Per germline, CDR1 LGHNT and CDR2 FRNRAP.

The chain is built from TRBV2 and TRBJ1-1; D is uncertain. The V and J ends lost 5 bases and 10 bases respectively, with 14 bases between them. The CDR3 consists of 12 residues. Germline CDR1 reads SNHLY; CDR2 reads FYNNEI. This CDR3 reads CASSSEKAAAFF. CDR3 DNA: TGTGCCAGCAGTAGCGAAAAAGCCGCAGCTTTCTTT.

The chain recombines TRBV6-5 with TRBJ1-6; no clear D. V lost 2 bases and J 14 bases, leaving 13 bases between the germline ends. The CDR3 covers 13 residues. Germline CDR1 is MNHEY and CDR2 is SVGAGI. Written as DNA, the CDR3 is TGTGCCAGCAGTTACCCCGATGGTCGGGCCCTCCACTTT. Translation: CASSYPDGRALHF.

The rearrangement uses TRBV7-9 and TRBJ1-3, with 8 bases lining up with TRBD1. The CDR3 covers 15 residues. The V gene end was trimmed by 5 bases and the J gene end by 4 bases; junction bases not matched to a gene: 7. CDR1 and CDR2 from the germline V gene are SEHNR and FQNEAQ (reference sequence). The CDR3: CASSPGQGAGNTIYF. For the CDR3, the DNA is TGTGCCAGCAGCCCAGGACAGGGAGCGGGAAACACCATATATTTT. Together with reference TRBV7-9 and TRBJ1-3, the CDR3 gives the full variable domain: DTGVSQNPRHKITKRGQNVTFRCDPISEHNRLYWYRQTLGQGPEFLTYFQNEAQLEKSRLLSDRFSAERPKGSFSTLEIQRTEQGDSAMYLCASSPGQGAGNTIYFGEGSWLTVV.

V gene TRBV19 combines with J gene TRBJ2-1; 8 positions match TRBD2. This CDR3 spans 15 amino acids. With V trimmed by 5 bases and J by 0 bases, 3 bases remained unmatched. Germline V lookup: CDR1 LNHDA, CDR2 SQIVND (reference sequence). Written as DNA, the CDR3 is TGTGCCAGTAGTCTCGCGGGGGGCTCCTACAATGAGCAGTTCTTC. The encoded protein is CASSLAGGSYNEQFF.

The chain uses TRBV7-9 and TRBJ2-7, with D tentatively TRBD1 (6 bases). Germline CDR1 and CDR2: SEHNR and FQNEAQ (reference sequence). Trimming removed 7 bases from V and 1 base from J, with 8 bases in between. There are 12 residues in the CDR3. CDR3 region: CASTRGSYEQYF. In nucleotides, the CDR3 is TGTGCCAGCACTAGGGGGTCCTACGAGCAGTACTTC.

V gene TRBV7-2 combines with J gene TRBJ2-7; D is perhaps TRBD2 (7 bases). V shed 3 bases and J shed 3 bases, with 12 bases lying between them. There are 14 residues in the CDR3. The germline gives CDR1 SGHTA, CDR2 FQGNSA. CDR3 in amino acids: CASSFPGGHYEQYF. As DNA, the CDR3 is TGTGCCAGCAGCTTCCCGGGGGGACACTACGAGCAGTACTTC.

The chain links TRBV4-1 to TRBJ2-1, with 10 bases lining up with TRBD2. This CDR3 comprises 17 residues. With V trimmed by 4 bases and J by 4 bases, 10 bases remained unmatched. CDR1 and CDR2 (germline): MGHRA, YSYEKL. The CDR3: CASSPRGSGGVYNEQFF. For the CDR3, the DNA is TGCGCCAGCAGCCCCCGAGGGAGCGGGGGGGTTTACAATGAGCAGTTCTTC.

The chain employs TRBV4-3 and TRBJ1-4; D ambiguous. Germline values: CDR1 LGHNA, CDR2 YSLEER. Deletions cut 3 bases from V and 3 bases from J, with 11 bases between. This CDR3 is 15 amino acids long. The CDR3 sequence: CASSQSRSSNEKLFF. For the CDR3, the DNA is TGCGCCAGCAGCCAGTCACGGAGTTCTAATGAAAAACTGTTTTTT.

The J gene is TRBJ2-3, the V gene TRBV7-9; TRBD1 aligns across 7 bases. CDR1 is SEHNR and CDR2 is FQNEAQ in the germline V gene (reference sequence). The trim removed 0 bases at V and 6 bases at J, leaving 6 bases unmatched. The CDR3 consists of 15 residues. The CDR3 is CASSLAQGSEDTQYF. DNA of the CDR3: TGTGCCAGCAGCTTAGCACAGGGGAGTGAGGATACGCAGTATTTT.

The genes are TRBV11-2 and TRBJ2-3; a weak D match, TRBD1 (6 bases). The CDR3 has 15 amino acids. Trimming took off 5 bases at V and 1 base at J, with 13 bases between the two ends. CDR1 SGHAT and CDR2 FQNNGV come from the germline V gene. CDR3 nucleotides: TGTGCCAGCAGCGCCTGGACAGCCCGCACAGATACGCAGTATTTT. Translated: CASSAWTARTDTQYF.

The chain joins TRBV2 to TRBJ1-2, with D possibly TRBD1 on 6 matching bases. The CDR3 is 14 amino acids. The germline gives CDR1 SNHLY, CDR2 FYNNEI. The V end lost 5 bases, the J end lost 5 bases, and 15 bases lay between the germline ends. The CDR3 bases are TGTGCCAGCAGTCCCTCCGACAGGCAATATGGCTACACCTTC. It encodes CASSPSDRQYGYTF.

The J gene is TRBJ1-2, the V gene TRBV18; D is possibly TRBD1 (6 bases). V lost 0 bases and J lost 2, with 16 bases in between. Germline V CDR1 and CDR2: KGHSH, LQKENI. The CDR3 has 17 residues. The CDR3 region is CASSPPNGPDRNYGYTF. CDR3 nucleotides: TGTGCCAGCTCACCACCGAACGGGCCGGACAGAAACTATGGCTACACCTTC.

V and J are TRBV29-1 and TRBJ1-1, with D possibly matching TRBD1 (6 bases). Between the trimmed V and J ends, which lost 2 bases and 4 bases, there was a span of 8 bases. Germline V gives CDR1 SQVTM, CDR2 ANQGSEA. The CDR3 runs to 12 residues. The CDR3 nucleotides are TGCAGCGTTGAAAGAGGGGGCACTGAAGCTTTCTTT. This encodes CSVERGGTEAFF.

The CDR3 DNA sequence: TGCGCCAGCAGCCAATTTAATAGCGGGGGGTACCGCTACGAGCAGTACTTC. This translates into CASSQFNSGGYRYEQYF. This chain connects TRBV4-3 to TRBJ2-7; 10 bases agree with TRBD2. The V segment lost 2 bases and the J segment 3 bases; nucleotides outside the gene matches: 10. Germline values: CDR1 LGHNA, CDR2 YSLEER. This CDR3 region has 17 residues.